These T cell receptor beta chains were read from a single sample in a study of T cells in Graves' hyperthyroidism and ophthalmopathy. TCRdb independently ran MiXCR on the multiplex PCR reads; one entry per CDR3 protein. The sample lists 500,000 or so distinct CDR3 sequences, roughly 18% occurring once. Sequenced: blood. These receptors were obtained from a woman under 30 with Graves' ophthalmopathy. CDR3s include the opening cysteine and the closing phenylalanine or tryptophan. The D gene is left open where the match is weak. Where a row states a size, it is once, few, many or the class of an expanded clone; other rows omit it.

D gene	J gene	V gene	clone size	CDR3 DNA	CDR3 protein
NA	TRBJ1-6	TRBV29-1	NA	TGCAGCGTTGTCGTGGATTCACCCCTCCACTTT	CSVVVDSPLHF
TRBD1	TRBJ2-7	TRBV3-1	many	TGTGCCAGCAGCCAGGGGACAGCCTCCTACGAGCAGTACTTC	CASSQGTASYEQYF
NA	TRBJ1-2	TRBV4-1	NA	TGCGCCAGCAGCCAAGTTACCCAGAGGGCCCTCGGCTACACCTTC	CASSQVTQRALGYTF
TRBD2	TRBJ2-5	TRBV7-2	once	TGTGCCAGCAGCGCCGGACTAGCGGGGGTTAAGGGGGAGACCCAGTACTTC	CASSAGLAGVKGETQYF
NA	TRBJ2-4	TRBV19	NA	TGTGCCAGTAGTGCAACCGGAAATGCCGGAAACATTCAGTACTTC	CASSATGNAGNIQYF
TRBD2	TRBJ2-5	TRBV7-9	NA	TGTGCCAGCAGCTTAGGGGGACTAGCGGAACAAGAGACCCAGTACTTC	CASSLGGLAEQETQYF
NA	TRBJ1-1	TRBV5-1	NA	TGCGCCAGGTTGGGGCCGGCAGGGCCCGAAATGAACACTGAAGCTTTCTTT	CARLGPAGPEMNTEAFF
NA	TRBJ1-2	TRBV11-2	many	TGTGCCAGCAGCTTAGTGGGGAGGGCCCATGGCTACACCTTC	CASSLVGRAHGYTF
NA	TRBJ1-1	TRBV5-1	few	TGCGCCAGCAGCTTTATGGGGGGAGGAGTGAACACTGAAGCTTTCTTT	CASSFMGGGVNTEAFF
TRBD2	TRBJ2-7	TRBV5-1	once	TGCGCCAGCAGCCCCGGACTAGCGGGGGGCCAGTGGGACGAGCAGTACTTC	CASSPGLAGGQWDEQYF
TRBD2	TRBJ2-7	TRBV12-3/TRBV12-4	many	TGTGCCAGCAGCCGCACCGGGGGAGCACGGGTAGCGGGAGTTTCCGAGCAGTACTTC	CASSRTGGARVAGVSEQYF
NA	TRBJ1-6	TRBV25-1	NA	TGTGCCAGCAGTCTGGGAGCCACCCATTCACCCCTCCACTTT	CASSLGATHSPLHF
TRBD1	TRBJ1-4	TRBV11-2	many	TGTGCCAGCAGCCTTATCCCGGGACAGGTGGAAAAACTGTTTTTT	CASSLIPGQVEKLFF
NA	TRBJ2-3	TRBV7-2	few	TGTGCCAGCAGCTCACGGCCTCCAGATACGCAGTATTTT	CASSSRPPDTQYF
NA	TRBJ2-7	TRBV27	many	TGTGCCAGCAGTTTACGGGGGCGAGGCATGTACGAGCAGTACTTC	CASSLRGRGMYEQYF
NA	TRBJ2-3	TRBV10-3	few	TGTGCCATCAGTGAGTCGACTCAGGGAAGCGGGTGGAGATCTAGCACAGATACGCAGTATTTT	CAISESTQGSGWRSSTDTQYF
NA	TRBJ2-1	TRBV4-1	many	TGCGCCAGCAGCCAAGTGAACATGATCTCCTACAATGAGCAGTTCTTC	CASSQVNMISYNEQFF
TRBD1	TRBJ1-1	TRBV3-1	many	TGTGCCAGCAGCCAATACAGGGGGGGTAACACTGAAGCTTTCTTT	CASSQYRGGNTEAFF
NA	TRBJ1-3	TRBV28	NA	TGTGCCAGCAGTTTAAGCGGAGAGGGGGTATTTTCTGGAAACACCATATATTTT	CASSLSGEGVFSGNTIYF
NA	TRBJ2-3	TRBV13	many	TGTGCCAGCAGCTTGAGATTAAAGACAGATACGCAGTATTTT	CASSLRLKTDTQYF
NA	TRBJ2-1	TRBV9	many	TGTGCCAGCAGCCCCGCCCGGACAGTCTACAATGAGCAGTTCTTC	CASSPARTVYNEQFF
NA	TRBJ2-1	TRBV2	many	TGTGCCAGCAGCGGGGGGGACAGGCGCTACAATGAGCAGTTCTTC	CASSGGDRRYNEQFF
NA	TRBJ2-7	TRBV5-6	NA	TGTGCCAGCAGCCGGGCCGGGTCTCCGCTCTACGAGCAGTACTTC	CASSRAGSPLYEQYF
NA	TRBJ1-2	TRBV2	many	TGTGCCAGCAAGGCAGCTAACTATGGCTACACCTTC	CASKAANYGYTF
TRBD2	TRBJ2-1	TRBV7-2	many	TGTGCCAGCAGCTTAAGAGTGGGGCACGGCGGGGGGCGGTTCTTC	CASSLRVGHGGGRFF
TRBD1	TRBJ1-1	TRBV4-1	NA	TGCGCCAGCAGCCAGATAGACAGGGCAGCCACTGAAGCTTTCTTT	CASSQIDRAATEAFF
NA	TRBJ2-1	TRBV7-9	many	TGTGCCAGCAGCTCCATCGACAATGAGCAGTTCTTC	CASSSIDNEQFF
TRBD2	TRBJ2-1	TRBV18	many	TGTGCCAGCTCACCCCCCGGGACTAGGGGGAACAATGAGCAGTTCTTC	CASSPPGTRGNNEQFF
TRBD1	TRBJ1-4	TRBV2	many	TGTGCCAGCCAGGAATGGGACAGCCGGGCCGAAAAACTGTTTTTT	CASQEWDSRAEKLFF
TRBD2	TRBJ2-1	TRBV9	NA	TGTGCCAGCAGCGAAGGACTAGCGGGAGGAGGTGAGCAGTTCTTC	CASSEGLAGGGEQFF
NA	TRBJ1-5	TRBV30	many	TGTGCCTGGAGTCGGGAAAAGAATCAGCCCCAGCATTTT	CAWSREKNQPQHF
TRBD2	TRBJ2-1	TRBV7-2	many	TGTGCCAGCAGCCCTCTTGCGGGGACTAGTCCCAATGAGCAGTTCTTC	CASSPLAGTSPNEQFF
TRBD1	TRBJ1-4	TRBV2	many	TGTGCCAGCAAAGACAGGGGCAACCCTAATGAAAAACTGTTTTTT	CASKDRGNPNEKLFF
TRBD1	TRBJ2-7	TRBV7-2	many	TGTGCCAGCCTTACGGACAGGGAAGCCTACGAGCAGTACTTC	CASLTDREAYEQYF
NA	TRBJ2-1	TRBV7-8	few	TGTGCCAGCAGCAGTGGACAGTACGCGGTGGCGGGGAAGTTCTTC	CASSSGQYAVAGKFF
TRBD1	TRBJ1-2	TRBV4-1	many	TGCGCCAGCAGCCAAACAGGGGAGCAACGTTATGGCTACACCTTC	CASSQTGEQRYGYTF
TRBD1	TRBJ1-1	TRBV20-1	many	TGCAGTGCTGGGGACAGGGAGAGACCCGAAGCTTTCTTT	CSAGDRERPEAFF
NA	TRBJ2-1	TRBV24-1	NA	TGTGCCACCAGTGGCTCCGGGACCCACCCCAATGAGCAGTTCTTC	CATSGSGTHPNEQFF
NA	TRBJ2-5	TRBV7-8	NA	TGTGCCAGCAGCCCAAAAAGCGGTGGCAGGGCAGGAGAGACCCAGTACTTC	CASSPKSGGRAGETQYF
TRBD2	TRBJ2-3	TRBV7-3	NA	TGTGCCAGCAGCTTAATTGGCGGGGGGGGTTCTGATACGCAGTATTTT	CASSLIGGGGSDTQYF
NA	TRBJ1-1	TRBV18	few	TGTGCCAGCTCACCCATAGGTGGTGAAGCTTTCTTT	CASSPIGGEAFF
TRBD1	TRBJ1-6	TRBV20-1	NA	TGCAGTGCTAGAGGGGAAAGGGCAGGGGGTAATTCACCCCTCCACTTT	CSARGERAGGNSPLHF
TRBD2	TRBJ2-5	TRBV7-2	few	TGTGCCAGCACCCCTCCGGGACTAGCAAGGAAGACCCAGTACTTC	CASTPPGLARKTQYF
NA	TRBJ2-3	TRBV27	few	TGTGCCAGCGGGTGGGGTGTCACAGATACGCAGTATTTT	CASGWGVTDTQYF
NA	TRBJ2-5	TRBV12-3/TRBV12-4	many	TGTGCCAGCAGTCTCGAACCGGGACCAAGACGAGAGACCCAGTACTTC	CASSLEPGPRRETQYF
NA	TRBJ2-2	TRBV2	many	TGTGCCAGCAGCGGCGTGCTCACCGGGGAGCTGTTTTTT	CASSGVLTGELFF
TRBD1	TRBJ2-2	TRBV11-2	many	TGTGCCAGCAGCTTGGAGCCGTGGGACAGGAGAGGTATCCCCACCGGGGAGCTGTTTTTT	CASSLEPWDRRGIPTGELFF
TRBD2	TRBJ2-1	TRBV28	many	TGTGCCAGCAGTTCCCCTGGGACTAGCGCGTACAATGAGCAGTTCTTC	CASSSPGTSAYNEQFF
NA	TRBJ2-7	TRBV27	NA	TGTGCCAGCAGTTTACAGGGCGACTCCTACGAGCAGTACTTC	CASSLQGDSYEQYF
NA	TRBJ1-1	TRBV6-1	many	TGTGCCAGCAGTGAAATGACGTATGGGGGGGGGGACACTGAAGCTTTCTTT	CASSEMTYGGGDTEAFF